The T cell receptor (beta chain) under discussion was sequenced for a study of T cells in Graves' hyperthyroidism and ophthalmopathy. Overall study context: Peripheral blood samples were taken at initial diagnosis, prior to any treatment. General study results and limits: The model made its ophthalmopathy prediction, and onset followed a median approximately 6 months later.

On this clonotype itself: The antigen is unknown. The junction departs from the called germline gene at one end, perhaps through a read error.

The CDR3 regions of TCR beta were amplified from RNA transcripts. HTBI primers drove first-round RT-PCR of the TCR CDR3. TCRdb reanalysed the multiplex PCR reads using MiXCR and keeps one entry per CDR3 protein. The sample yields around 520,000 distinct CDR3 sequences, roughly a quarter seen once. Individuals with ophthalmopathy presented a Clinical Activity Score of at least 3, a NOSPECS grade of at least 4 and a duration under 3 months. The germline CDR1 and CDR2 sequences are MNHEY and SMNVEV (reference sequence). This CDR3 has 14 residues. The sequencing sample was made of blood. The V and J genes are TRBV27 and TRBJ1-6; D is unclear. The receptor was derived from a woman aged 30 to 39 with Graves' ophthalmopathy. This CDR3 reads CASSFWGENSPRHF. DNA of the CDR3: TGTGCCAGCAGTTTCTGGGGTGAGAATTCACCCCGCCACTTT.